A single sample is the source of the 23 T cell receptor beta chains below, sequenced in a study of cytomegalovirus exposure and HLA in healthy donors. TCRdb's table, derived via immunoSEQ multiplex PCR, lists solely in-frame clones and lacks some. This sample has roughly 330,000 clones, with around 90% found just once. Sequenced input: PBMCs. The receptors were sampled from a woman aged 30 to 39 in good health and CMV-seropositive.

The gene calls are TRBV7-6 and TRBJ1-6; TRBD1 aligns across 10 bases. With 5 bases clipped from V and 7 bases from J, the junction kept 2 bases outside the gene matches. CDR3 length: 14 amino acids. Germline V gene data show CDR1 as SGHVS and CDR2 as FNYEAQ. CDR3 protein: CASSRGQGNSPLHF. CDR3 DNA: TGTGCCAGCAGCCGGGGACAGGGGAATTCACCCCTCCACTTT.

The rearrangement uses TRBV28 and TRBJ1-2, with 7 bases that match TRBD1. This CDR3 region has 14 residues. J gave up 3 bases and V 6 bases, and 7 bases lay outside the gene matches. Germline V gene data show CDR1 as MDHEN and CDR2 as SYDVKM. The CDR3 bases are TGTGCCAGCAGCTCCGACAGGGACTACTATGGCTACACCTTC. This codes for CASSSDRDYYGYTF.

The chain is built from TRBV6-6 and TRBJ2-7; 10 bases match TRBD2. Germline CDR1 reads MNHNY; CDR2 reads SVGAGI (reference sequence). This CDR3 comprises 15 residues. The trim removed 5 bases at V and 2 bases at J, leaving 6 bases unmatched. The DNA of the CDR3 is TGTGCCAGCAGTGCCGGGACTAGCGCCACCTACGAGCAGTACTTC. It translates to CASSAGTSATYEQYF.

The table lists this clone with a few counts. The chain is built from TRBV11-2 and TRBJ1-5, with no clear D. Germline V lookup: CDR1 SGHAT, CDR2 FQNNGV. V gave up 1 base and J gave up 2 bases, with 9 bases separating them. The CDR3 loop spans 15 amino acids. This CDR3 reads CASSLGTKGNQPQHF. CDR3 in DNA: TGTGCCAGCAGCTTAGGTACGAAGGGCAATCAGCCCCAGCATTTT.

Here the CDR3 reads CASNDRSTDYEQYF. DNA of the CDR3: TGTGCCAGCAACGACAGGAGTACAGACTACGAGCAGTACTTC. The rearrangement uses TRBV7-8 and TRBJ2-7; TRBD1 is a possible D gene (6 bases). V lost 7 bases and J 3 bases, leaving 16 bases between the germline ends. Germline values: CDR1 SGHVS, CDR2 FQNEAQ. The CDR3 loop spans 14 amino acids.

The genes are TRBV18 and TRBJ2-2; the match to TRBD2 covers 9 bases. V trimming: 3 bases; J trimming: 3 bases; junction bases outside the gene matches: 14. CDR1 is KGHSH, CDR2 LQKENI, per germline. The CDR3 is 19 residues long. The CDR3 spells CASSPIAGGYRLDTGELFF. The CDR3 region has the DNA TGTGCCAGCTCACCTATCGCGGGAGGGTACCGATTGGACACCGGGGAGCTGTTTTTT.

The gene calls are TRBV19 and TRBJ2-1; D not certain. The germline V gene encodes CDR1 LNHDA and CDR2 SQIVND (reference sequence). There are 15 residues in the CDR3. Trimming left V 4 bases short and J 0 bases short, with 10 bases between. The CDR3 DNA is TGTGCCAGTAGTAGGCAGGATAGCTCCTACAATGAGCAGTTCTTC. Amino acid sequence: CASSRQDSSYNEQFF.

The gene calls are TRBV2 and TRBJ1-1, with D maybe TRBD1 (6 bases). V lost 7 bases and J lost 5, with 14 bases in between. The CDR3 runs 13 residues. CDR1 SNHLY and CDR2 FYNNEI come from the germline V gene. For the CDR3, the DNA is TGTGCCAGCACCAAAGAGGGGGGGACTGAAGCTTTCTTT. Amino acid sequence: CASTKEGGTEAFF.

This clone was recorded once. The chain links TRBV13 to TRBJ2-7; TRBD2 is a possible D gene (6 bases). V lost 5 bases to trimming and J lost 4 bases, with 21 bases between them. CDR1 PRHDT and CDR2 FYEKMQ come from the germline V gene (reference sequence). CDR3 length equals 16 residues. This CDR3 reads CASSPKRAEVDYEQYF. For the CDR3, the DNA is TGTGCCAGCAGCCCTAAGCGGGCTGAGGTGGATTACGAGCAGTACTTC.

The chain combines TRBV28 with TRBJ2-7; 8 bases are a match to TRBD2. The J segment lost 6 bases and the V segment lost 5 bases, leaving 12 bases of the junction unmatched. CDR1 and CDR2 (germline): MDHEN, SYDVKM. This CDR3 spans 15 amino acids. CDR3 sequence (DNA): TGTGCCAGCAGTCCCACTTCAGCGGGAGCGTCCGAGCAGTACTTC. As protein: CASSPTSAGASEQYF.

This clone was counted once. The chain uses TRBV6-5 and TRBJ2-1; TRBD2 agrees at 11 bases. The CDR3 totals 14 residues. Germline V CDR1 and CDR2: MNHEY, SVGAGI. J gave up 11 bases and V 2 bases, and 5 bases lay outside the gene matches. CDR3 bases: TGTGCCAGCAGTTACCCCGGGACTAGCGGAAAGCAGTTCTTC. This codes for CASSYPGTSGKQFF.

The CDR3 DNA follows: TGTGCCAGCAGCCCTAGGACAGTAAGCTCCTACGAGCAGTACTTC. As protein: CASSPRTVSSYEQYF. The chain uses TRBV7-9 and TRBJ2-7; tentative D call: TRBD1 (6 bases). CDR3 length: 15 amino acids. Germline V gives CDR1 SEHNR, CDR2 FQNEAQ (reference sequence). Trimming stripped 5 bases from V and 0 bases from J, with 14 bases between.

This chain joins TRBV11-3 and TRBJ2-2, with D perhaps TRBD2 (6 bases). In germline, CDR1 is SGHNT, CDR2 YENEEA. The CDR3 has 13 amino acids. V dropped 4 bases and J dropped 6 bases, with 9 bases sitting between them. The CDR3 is CASSSLAPGELFF. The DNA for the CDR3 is TGTGCCAGCAGCTCTCTAGCGCCCGGGGAGCTGTTTTTT.

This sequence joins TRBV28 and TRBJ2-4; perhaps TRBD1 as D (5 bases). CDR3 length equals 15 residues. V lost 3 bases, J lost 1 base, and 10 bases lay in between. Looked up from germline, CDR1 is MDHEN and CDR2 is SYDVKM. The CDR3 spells CASSLAGLAKNIQYF. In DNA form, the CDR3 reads TGTGCCAGCAGTTTGGCAGGGCTCGCCAAAAACATTCAGTACTTC.

As DNA, the CDR3 is TGTGCCAGCAGTTACGAGTCAGAAAACGAGCAGTACTTC. This translates into CASSYESENEQYF. V usage is TRBV6-5 and J usage is TRBJ2-7, with D hard to call. The CDR3 is 13 amino acids. The V gene lost 2 bases and the J gene lost 5 bases, with 10 bases spanning the gap. The germline V gene has CDR1 MNHEY and CDR2 SVGAGI.

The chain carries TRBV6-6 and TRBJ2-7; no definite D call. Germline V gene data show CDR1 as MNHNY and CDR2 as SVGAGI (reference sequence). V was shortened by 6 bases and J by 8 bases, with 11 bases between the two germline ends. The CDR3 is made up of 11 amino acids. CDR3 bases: TGTGCCAGCAGCCTGGAAGGGAAGCAGTACTTC. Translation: CASSLEGKQYF.

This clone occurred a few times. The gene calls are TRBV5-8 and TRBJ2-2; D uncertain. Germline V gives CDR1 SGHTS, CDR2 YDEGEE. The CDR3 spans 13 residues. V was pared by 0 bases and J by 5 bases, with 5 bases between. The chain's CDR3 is CASSLGGTGELFF. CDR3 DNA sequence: TGTGCCAGCAGCTTGGGTGGGACCGGGGAGCTGTTTTTT.

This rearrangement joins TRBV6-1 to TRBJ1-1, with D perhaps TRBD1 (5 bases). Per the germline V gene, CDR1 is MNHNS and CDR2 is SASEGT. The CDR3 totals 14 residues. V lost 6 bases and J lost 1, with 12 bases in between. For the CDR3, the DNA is TGTGCCAGCAGGCGGGGGGATCAGAACACTGAAGCTTTCTTT. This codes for CASRRGDQNTEAFF.

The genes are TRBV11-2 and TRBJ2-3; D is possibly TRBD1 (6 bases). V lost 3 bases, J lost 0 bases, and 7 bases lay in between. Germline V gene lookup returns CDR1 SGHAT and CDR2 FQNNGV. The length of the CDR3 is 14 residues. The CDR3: CASSFDRSTDTQYF. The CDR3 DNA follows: TGTGCCAGCAGCTTCGACAGGAGCACAGATACGCAGTATTTT.

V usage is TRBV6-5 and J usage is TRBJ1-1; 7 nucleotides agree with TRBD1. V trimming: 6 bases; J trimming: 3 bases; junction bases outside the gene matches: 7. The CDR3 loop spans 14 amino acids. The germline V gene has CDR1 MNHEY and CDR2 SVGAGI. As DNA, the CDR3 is TGTGCCAGCAGACACAGGGGCAGGGACACTGAAGCTTTCTTT. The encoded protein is CASRHRGRDTEAFF.

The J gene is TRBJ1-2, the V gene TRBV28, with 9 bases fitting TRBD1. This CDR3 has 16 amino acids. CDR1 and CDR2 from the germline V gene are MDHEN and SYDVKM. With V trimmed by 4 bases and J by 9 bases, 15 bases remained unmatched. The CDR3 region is CASSSRQGVFALSYTF. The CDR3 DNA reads TGTGCCAGCAGTTCGAGACAGGGGGTATTTGCATTGAGCTACACCTTC.

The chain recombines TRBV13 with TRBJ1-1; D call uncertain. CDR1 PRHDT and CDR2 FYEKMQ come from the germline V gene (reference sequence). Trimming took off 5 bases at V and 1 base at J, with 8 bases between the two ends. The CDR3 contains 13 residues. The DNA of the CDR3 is TGTGCCAGCAGCCCAGAAACGAACACTGAAGCTTTCTTT. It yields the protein CASSPETNTEAFF.

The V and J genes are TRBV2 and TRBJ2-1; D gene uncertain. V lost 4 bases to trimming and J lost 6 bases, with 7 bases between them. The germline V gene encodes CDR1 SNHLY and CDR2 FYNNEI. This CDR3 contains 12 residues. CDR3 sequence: CASSVQSNEQFF. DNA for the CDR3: TGTGCCAGCAGTGTTCAGAGCAATGAGCAGTTCTTC.